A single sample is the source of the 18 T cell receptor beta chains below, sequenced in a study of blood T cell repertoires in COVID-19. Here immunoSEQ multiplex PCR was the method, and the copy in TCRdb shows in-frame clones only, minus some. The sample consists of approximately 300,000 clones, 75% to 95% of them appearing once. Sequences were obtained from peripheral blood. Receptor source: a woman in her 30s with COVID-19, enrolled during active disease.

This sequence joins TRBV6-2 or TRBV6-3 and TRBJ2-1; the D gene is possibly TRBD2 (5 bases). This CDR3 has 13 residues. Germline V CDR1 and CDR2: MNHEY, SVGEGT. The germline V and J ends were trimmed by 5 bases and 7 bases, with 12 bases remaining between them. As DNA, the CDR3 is TGTGCCAGCAGTCCGCCCCCGGGGAATGAGCAGTTCTTC. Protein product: CASSPPPGNEQFF.

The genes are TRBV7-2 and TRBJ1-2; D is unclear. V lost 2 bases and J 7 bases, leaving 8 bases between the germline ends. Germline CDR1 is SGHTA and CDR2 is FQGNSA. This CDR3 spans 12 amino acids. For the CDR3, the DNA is TGTGCCAGCAGCTTATCGGGGTTTGGCTACACCTTC. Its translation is CASSLSGFGYTF.

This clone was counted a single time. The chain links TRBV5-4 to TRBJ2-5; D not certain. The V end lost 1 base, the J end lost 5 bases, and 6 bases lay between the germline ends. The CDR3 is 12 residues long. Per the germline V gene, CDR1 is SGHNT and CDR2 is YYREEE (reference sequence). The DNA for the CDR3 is TGTGCCAGCAGCTTGTCCCAGGAGACCCAGTACTTC. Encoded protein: CASSLSQETQYF.

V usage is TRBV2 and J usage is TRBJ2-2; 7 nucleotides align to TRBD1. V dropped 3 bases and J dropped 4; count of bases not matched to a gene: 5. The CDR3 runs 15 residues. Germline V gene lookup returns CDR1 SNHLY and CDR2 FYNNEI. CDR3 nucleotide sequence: TGTGCCAGCAGTGAGGAAGGGGGCGGCACCGGGGAGCTGTTTTTT. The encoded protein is CASSEEGGGTGELFF.

The CDR3 nucleotides are TGTGCCAGCAGTTCCTGGGGCAGGGGGTCCTACGAGCAGTACTTC. It is translated as CASSSWGRGSYEQYF. The chain carries TRBV28 and TRBJ2-7, with 7 bases that match TRBD1. This CDR3 spans 15 amino acids. The germline CDR1 and CDR2 sequences are MDHEN and SYDVKM. V was pared by 4 bases and J by 1 base, with 7 bases of the junction left unmatched.

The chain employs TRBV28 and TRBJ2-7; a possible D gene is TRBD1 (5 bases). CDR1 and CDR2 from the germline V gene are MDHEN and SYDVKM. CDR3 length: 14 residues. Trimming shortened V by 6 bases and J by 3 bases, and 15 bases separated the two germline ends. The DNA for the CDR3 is TGTGCCAGCAGACTCAGGGAAGCCCACTACGAGCAGTACTTC. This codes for CASRLREAHYEQYF.

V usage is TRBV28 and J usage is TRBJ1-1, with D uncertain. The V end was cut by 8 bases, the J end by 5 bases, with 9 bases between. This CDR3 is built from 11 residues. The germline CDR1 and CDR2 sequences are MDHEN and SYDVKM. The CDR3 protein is CASGSSTEAFF. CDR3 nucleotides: TGTGCCAGCGGTTCGAGTACTGAAGCTTTCTTT.

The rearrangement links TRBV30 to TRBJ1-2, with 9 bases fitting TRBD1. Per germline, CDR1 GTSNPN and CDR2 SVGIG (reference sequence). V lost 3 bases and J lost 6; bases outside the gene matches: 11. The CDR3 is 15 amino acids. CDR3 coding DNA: TGTGCCTGGAGGGCCCCGGACAGGGGAGGCAATGGCTACACCTTC. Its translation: CAWRAPDRGGNGYTF. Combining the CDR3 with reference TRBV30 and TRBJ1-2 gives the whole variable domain SQTIHQWPATLVQPVGSPLSLECTVEGTSNPNLYWYRQAAGRGLQLLFYSVGIGQISSEVPQNLSASRPQDRQFILSSKKLLLSDSGFYLCAWRAPDRGGNGYTFGSGTRLTVV.

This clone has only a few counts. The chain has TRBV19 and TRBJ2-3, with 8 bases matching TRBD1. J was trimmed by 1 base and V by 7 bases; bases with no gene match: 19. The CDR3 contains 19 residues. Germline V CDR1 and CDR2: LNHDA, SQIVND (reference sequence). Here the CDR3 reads CASKKPGQGASGGTDTQYF. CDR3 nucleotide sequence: TGTGCCAGTAAGAAACCGGGGCAGGGGGCGTCCGGTGGCACAGATACGCAGTATTTT.

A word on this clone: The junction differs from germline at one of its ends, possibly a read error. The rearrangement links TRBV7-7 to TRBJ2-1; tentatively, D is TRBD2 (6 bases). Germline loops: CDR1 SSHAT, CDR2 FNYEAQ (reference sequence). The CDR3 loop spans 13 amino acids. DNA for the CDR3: TGTGCTAGCAGCTTAGGAGGGCCCAATGAGCAATTCTTC. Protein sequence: CASSLGGPNEQFF.

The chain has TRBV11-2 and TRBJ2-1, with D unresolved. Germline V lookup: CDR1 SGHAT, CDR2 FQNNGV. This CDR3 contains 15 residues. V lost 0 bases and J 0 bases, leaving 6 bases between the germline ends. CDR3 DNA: TGTGCCAGCAGCTTAGAACTGAGCTCCTACAATGAGCAGTTCTTC. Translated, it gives CASSLELSSYNEQFF. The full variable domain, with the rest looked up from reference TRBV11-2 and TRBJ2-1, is EAGVAQSPRYKIIEKRQSVAFWCNPISGHATLYWYQQILGQGPKLLIQFQNNGVVDDSQLPKDRFSAERLKGVDSTLKIQPAKLEDSAVYLCASSLELSSYNEQFFGPGTRLTVL.

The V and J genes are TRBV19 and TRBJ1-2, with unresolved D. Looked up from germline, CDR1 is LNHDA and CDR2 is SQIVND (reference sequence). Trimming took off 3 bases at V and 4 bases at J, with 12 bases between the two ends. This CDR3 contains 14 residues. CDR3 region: CASSMGGDGYGYTF. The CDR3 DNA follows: TGTGCCAGTAGTATGGGAGGAGACGGCTATGGCTACACCTTC.

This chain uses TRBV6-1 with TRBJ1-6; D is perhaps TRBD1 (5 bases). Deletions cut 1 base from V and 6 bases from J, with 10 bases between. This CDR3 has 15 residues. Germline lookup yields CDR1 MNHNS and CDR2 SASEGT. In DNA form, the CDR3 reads TGTGCCAGCAGTGAAGGGGACGGGGGTAATTCACCCCTCCACTTT. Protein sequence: CASSEGDGGNSPLHF.

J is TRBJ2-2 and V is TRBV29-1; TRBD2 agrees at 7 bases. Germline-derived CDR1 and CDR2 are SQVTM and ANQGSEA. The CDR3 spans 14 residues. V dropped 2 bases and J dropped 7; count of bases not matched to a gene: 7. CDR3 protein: CSVENGRIGGELFF. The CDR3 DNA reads TGCAGCGTTGAAAACGGGAGGATAGGCGGGGAGCTGTTTTTT.

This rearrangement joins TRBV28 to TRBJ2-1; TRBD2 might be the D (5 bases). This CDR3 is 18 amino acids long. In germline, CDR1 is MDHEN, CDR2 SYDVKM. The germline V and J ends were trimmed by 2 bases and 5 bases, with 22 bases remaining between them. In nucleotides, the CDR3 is TGTGCCAGCAGTTTAAATCGGTGGGAGATTCGGTATGACAATGAGCAGTTCTTC. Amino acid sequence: CASSLNRWEIRYDNEQFF.

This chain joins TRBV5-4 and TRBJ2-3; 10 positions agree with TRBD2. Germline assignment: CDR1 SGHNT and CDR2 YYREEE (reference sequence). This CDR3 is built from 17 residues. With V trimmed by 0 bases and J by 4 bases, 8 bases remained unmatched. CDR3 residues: CASSLGASGRFADTQYF. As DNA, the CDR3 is TGTGCCAGCAGCTTGGGGGCTAGCGGGAGATTCGCAGATACGCAGTATTTT.

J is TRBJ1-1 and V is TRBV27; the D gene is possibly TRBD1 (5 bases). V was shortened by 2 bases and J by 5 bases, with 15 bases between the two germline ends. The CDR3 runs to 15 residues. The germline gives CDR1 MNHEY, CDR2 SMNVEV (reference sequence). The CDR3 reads CASSLMQGMETEAFF. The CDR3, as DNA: TGTGCCAGCAGTTTAATGCAGGGCATGGAAACTGAAGCTTTCTTT.

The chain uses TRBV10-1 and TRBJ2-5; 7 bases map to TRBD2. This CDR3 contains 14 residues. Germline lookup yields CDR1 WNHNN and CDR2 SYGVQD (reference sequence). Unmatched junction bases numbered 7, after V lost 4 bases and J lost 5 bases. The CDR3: CASSVGGRDETQYF. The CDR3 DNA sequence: TGCGCCAGCAGTGTGGGCGGGAGAGACGAGACCCAGTACTTC.